This T cell receptor (beta chain) came from a study of blood T cells in healthy people across ages. About the research overall: Template switching captured about one barcoded beta molecule per two T cells.

Primed by a sample-barcoded 5' primer and a J-beta primer mix, a second PCR proceeded for about 7 to 11 cycles. Using its own MiXCR run on the 5' RACE reads, TCRdb lists one record per CDR3 protein. Of around 650,000 distinct CDR3 sequences detected, roughly 32% appear once; the ten largest clones hold just over 15%. Total RNA amounts of at least 6 micrograms were extracted per sample. This clonotype was seen ten or more times. This CDR3 spans 16 amino acids. The germline gives CDR1 MNHEY, CDR2 SVGAGI. V dropped 5 bases and J dropped 0; count of bases not matched to a gene: 9. The specimen was blood. This TCR came from a woman at least 80 years old in good health. V usage is TRBV6-5 and J usage is TRBJ2-7, with 8 bases fitting TRBD2. The CDR3 loop is CASSPGRGLSSYEQYF. DNA of the CDR3: TGTGCCAGCAGTCCCGGGAGGGGCCTTAGCTCCTACGAGCAGTACTTC.